Presented here are 12 T cell receptor beta chains from one specimen sequenced in a study of CD8 T cells in ankylosing spondylitis. One entry per CDR3 protein results from TCRdb running MiXCR on the 5' RACE reads. The sample lists approximately 250,000 distinct CDR3 sequences; approximately 7.6% were seen once. Sequenced material: blood, either unsorted or a sorted T cell fraction (not recorded which). Receptors originate from a female donor with ankylosing spondylitis or in good health (not recorded which).

This clonotype was counted at least ten times. A read error may account for a junction end that differs from germline. V usage is TRBV5-4 and J usage is TRBJ2-2, with D tentatively TRBD2 (5 bases). Per germline, CDR1 SGHNT and CDR2 YYREEE (reference sequence). CDR3 length equals 13 residues. Written as DNA, the CDR3 is TGCGCCAGCAGCCCCGGGGACACCGGGGAGCTGTTTTTT. Its translation is CASSPGDTGELFF. Full variable domain (remainder filled in from reference TRBV5-4 and TRBJ2-2): ETGVTQSPTHLIKTRGQQVTLRCSSQSGHNTVSWYQQALGQGPQFIFQYYREEENGRGNFPPRFSGLQFPNYSSELNVNALELDDSALYLCASSPGDTGELFFGEGSRLTVL.

This clonotype was recorded many times. The J gene is TRBJ2-1, the V gene TRBV4-3; D remains ambiguous. V dropped 1 base and J dropped 4 bases, with 5 bases sitting between them. CDR1 is LGHNA and CDR2 is YSLEER in the germline V gene. The CDR3 has 13 amino acids. In DNA, the CDR3 is TGCGCCAGCAGCCAAGGTCCGTACAATGAGCAGTTCTTC. Protein sequence: CASSQGPYNEQFF.

In its sample, this clonotype was seen many times. J is TRBJ2-1 and V is TRBV12-3 or TRBV12-4; TRBD1 is a possible D gene (5 bases). The CDR3 consists of 14 residues. The V gene lost 3 bases and the J gene lost 8 bases, with 14 bases spanning the gap. CDR3 amino acids: CASSFTSWGDEQFF. CDR3 nucleotides: TGTGCCAGCAGTTTTACTTCCTGGGGCGATGAGCAGTTCTTC.

In its sample, this clonotype was seen many times. V usage is TRBV6-2 or TRBV6-3 and J usage is TRBJ2-7; possible D gene TRBD1, 6 bases. The CDR3 extends over 16 amino acids. The V gene's germline CDR1 is MNHEY and CDR2 SVGEGT. V gave up 10 bases and J gave up 4 bases, with 26 bases separating them. CDR3 nucleotide sequence: TGTGCCACCCTCCCAACCTCCCTGGGACATTGGTACGAGCAGTACTTC. Residues: CATLPTSLGHWYEQYF.

This clonotype has a handful of counts. A much larger clone differs from this one at a single base, so this may be a read error. The genes are TRBV7-6 and TRBJ2-5; D is uncertain. The CDR3 runs 13 residues. CDR1 SGHVS and CDR2 FNYEAQ come from the germline V gene. The chain's CDR3 is CVSSFQDQETQYF. CDR3 sequence (DNA): TGTGTCAGCAGCTTCCAGGACCAAGAGACCCAGTACTTC.

The chain has TRBV9 and TRBJ2-2; 7 positions match TRBD2. The CDR3 runs to 17 residues. With 4 bases clipped from V and 5 bases from J, the junction kept 14 bases outside the gene matches. The germline V gene has CDR1 SGDLS and CDR2 YYNGEE. CDR3 residues: CASSYSGRLAATGELFF. The CDR3 DNA follows: TGTGCCAGCAGCTACTCAGGGCGACTAGCAGCTACCGGGGAGCTGTTTTTT.

This clonotype was recorded at least ten times. V usage is TRBV7-2 and J usage is TRBJ2-5, with 12 bases aligning to TRBD2. This CDR3 region has 17 residues. The V segment lost 3 bases and the J segment 4 bases; nucleotides outside the gene matches: 9. Looked up from germline, CDR1 is SGHTA and CDR2 is FQGNSA. The CDR3 loop is CASSLGRTSGTRETQYF. The CDR3 nucleotides read TGTGCCAGCAGCTTGGGACGGACTAGCGGGACGCGAGAGACCCAGTACTTC.

The V gene is TRBV5-1, the J gene TRBJ2-3; 9 nucleotides agree with TRBD2. V gave up 4 bases and J gave up 3 bases; unmatched junction bases: 6. The CDR3 sequence is 15 residues long. Germline-derived CDR1 and CDR2 are SGHRS and YFSETQ. CDR3: CASSPRTSETDTQYF. The CDR3 DNA follows: TGCGCCAGCAGCCCAAGGACTAGCGAGACAGATACGCAGTATTTT.

This sequence joins TRBV15 and TRBJ2-4; 14 nucleotides line up with TRBD2. This CDR3 has 20 amino acids. Germline values: CDR1 LNHNV, CDR2 YYDKDF (reference sequence). V shed 5 bases, J shed 0 bases, and the junction held 12 bases outside the gene matches. Here the CDR3 reads CATSVGLAGAGRLAKNIQYF. The CDR3 DNA reads as TGTGCCACCAGCGTGGGACTAGCGGGAGCCGGACGTTTAGCCAAAAACATTCAGTACTTC.

The genes are TRBV12-3 or TRBV12-4 and TRBJ2-5, with D perhaps being TRBD1 or TRBD2 (5 bases each). CDR3 length equals 14 residues. Trimming left V 3 bases short and J 9 bases short, with 17 bases between. The CDR3 sequence: CASSFEGWPGAQYF. CDR3 DNA sequence: TGTGCCAGCAGTTTCGAGGGGTGGCCTGGGGCCCAGTACTTC.

This clonotype has at least ten counts. The genes are TRBV20-1 and TRBJ2-2; 12 nucleotides agree with TRBD2. This CDR3 is 16 amino acids long. Germline V lookup: CDR1 DFQATT, CDR2 SNEGSKA (reference sequence). The trim removed 2 bases at V and 8 bases at J, leaving 9 bases unmatched. The CDR3 region is CSARTSLAGGPGELFF. The DNA of the CDR3 is TGCAGTGCTAGAACGTCTCTAGCGGGAGGGCCTGGGGAGCTGTTTTTT.

About this clonotype: This could be a read error, since a much larger clone is one nucleotide away. The chain joins TRBV12-3 or TRBV12-4 to TRBJ1-2; a possible D gene is TRBD1 (5 bases). V shed 2 bases and J shed 2 bases, with 21 bases lying between them. This CDR3 contains 18 residues. The CDR3 coding sequence is TGTGCCAGCAGTTTATGCGGGACCCCGATTTTGGCAAACTATGGCTACACCTTC. Translation gives CASSLCGTPILANYGYTF.